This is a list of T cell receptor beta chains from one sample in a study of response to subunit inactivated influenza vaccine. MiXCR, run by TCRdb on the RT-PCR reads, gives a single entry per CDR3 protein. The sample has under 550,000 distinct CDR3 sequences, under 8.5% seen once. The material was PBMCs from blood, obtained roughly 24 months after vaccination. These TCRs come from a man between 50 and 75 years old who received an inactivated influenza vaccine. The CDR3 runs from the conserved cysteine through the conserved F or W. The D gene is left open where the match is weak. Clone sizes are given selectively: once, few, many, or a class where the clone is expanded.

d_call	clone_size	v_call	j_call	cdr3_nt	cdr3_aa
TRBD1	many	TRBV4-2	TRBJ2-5	TGTGCCAGCAGCCAAGGGGCAGGGGGCCAAGAGACCCAGTACTTC	CASSQGAGGQETQYF
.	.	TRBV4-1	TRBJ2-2	TGCGCCAGCAGCCAACTTGCAATGGTCACCGGGGAGCTGTTTTTT	CASSQLAMVTGELFF
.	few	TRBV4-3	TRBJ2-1	TGCGCCAGCAGCCAAGCGTTTAGCAGCTCCCTGAGCTCCTACAATGAGCAGTTCTTC	CASSQAFSSSLSSYNEQFF
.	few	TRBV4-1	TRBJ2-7	TGCGCCAGCAGCCAAGATAAGGCTGCCAGGGTCTACGAGCAGTACTTC	CASSQDKAARVYEQYF
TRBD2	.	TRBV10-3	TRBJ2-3	TGTGCCACCCTTAGCGGGAACACAGATACGCAGTATTTT	CATLSGNTDTQYF
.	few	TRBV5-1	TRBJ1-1	TGCGCCAGCAGCATGCGGGTAAACACTGAAGCTTTCTTT	CASSMRVNTEAFF
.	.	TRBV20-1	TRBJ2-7	TGCAGTGCTGAGGAGTACGAGCAGTACTTC	CSAEEYEQYF
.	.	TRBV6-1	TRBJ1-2	TGTGCCAGCAGTGAATCGCCAGGGGCTTACACCTTC	CASSESPGAYTF
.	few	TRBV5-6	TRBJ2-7	TGTGCCAGCAGCTTGGTTGGTACGGCGGAAGAGCAGTACTTC	CASSLVGTAEEQYF
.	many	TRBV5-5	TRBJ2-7	TGTGCCAGCAGCTTGAACCGGGACTTCTACGAGCAGTACTTC	CASSLNRDFYEQYF
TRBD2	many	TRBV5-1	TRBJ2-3	TGCGCCAGCAGCTTGGCCGCGGGAGGCAGCACAGATACGCAGTATTTT	CASSLAAGGSTDTQYF
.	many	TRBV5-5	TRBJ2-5	TGTGCCAGCAGCTTTAATGTAGGTGGAGCTCAAGAGACCCAGTACTTC	CASSFNVGGAQETQYF
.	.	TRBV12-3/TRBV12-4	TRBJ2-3	TGTGCCAGCAGTTTTGAAACCGGGGCCGATACGCAGTATTTT	CASSFETGADTQYF
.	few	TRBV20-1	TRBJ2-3	TGCAGTGCTAGAGTGGTACTGACTAGCACAGATACGCAGTATTTT	CSARVVLTSTDTQYF
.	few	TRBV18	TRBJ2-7	TGTGCCAGCTCACCACGGTCTCAACCCTACGAGCAGTACTTC	CASSPRSQPYEQYF
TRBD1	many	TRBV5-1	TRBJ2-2	TGCGCCAGCAGACAGGACAGGGTCTCGGCCGGGGAGCTGTTTTTT	CASRQDRVSAGELFF
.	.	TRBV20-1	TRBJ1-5	TGCAGTGCTAGAGGACAGGACAATCAGCCCCAGCATTTT	CSARGQDNQPQHF
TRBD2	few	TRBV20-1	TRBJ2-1	TGCAGTGCTAGAATAGCGGGAGGGCCTGTCGATGAGCAGTTCTTC	CSARIAGGPVDEQFF